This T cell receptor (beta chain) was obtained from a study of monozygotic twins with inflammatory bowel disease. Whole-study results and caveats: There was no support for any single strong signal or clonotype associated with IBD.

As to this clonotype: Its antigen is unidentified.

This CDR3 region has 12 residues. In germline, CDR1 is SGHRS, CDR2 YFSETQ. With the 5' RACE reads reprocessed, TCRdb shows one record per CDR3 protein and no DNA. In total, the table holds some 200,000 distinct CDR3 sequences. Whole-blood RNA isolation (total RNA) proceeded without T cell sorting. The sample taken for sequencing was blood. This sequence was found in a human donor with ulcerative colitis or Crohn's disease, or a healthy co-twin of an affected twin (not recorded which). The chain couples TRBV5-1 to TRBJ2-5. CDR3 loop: CASSLDEETQYF.